This TCR beta chain was sequenced for a study of T cell responses to AZD1222 COVID-19 vaccine. General study findings and limits: Spike-wide coverage was observed for vaccine-associated CD4 TCRs, with dominant responses at 160-218 and 743-854. Most donors were white British, females outnumbered males, and clonal diversity was possibly underestimated. Among AZD1222 vaccinees, only six or seven were seropositive at baseline. Sampling that yielded the repertoires occurred only after the peak T cell response.

TCRdb keeps only in-frame clones here, not all; method: immunoSEQ multiplex PCR. The sample has more than 150,000 clones; 94% are singletons. The CDR3 covers 12 residues. Germline assignment: CDR1 KGHSH and CDR2 LQKENI. V shed 6 bases and J shed 4 bases, with 10 bases lying between them. In regard to this clone: The target antigen is unknown.

This rearrangement joins TRBV18 to TRBJ2-7; possibly TRBD2 for D (6 bases). The sequenced sample was peripheral blood, obtained 28 days after the second AZD1222 dose. The clonotype originates from an adult who received the AZD1222 COVID-19 vaccine. CDR3 nucleotide sequence: TGTGCCAGCTCGCTGGGACTTTACGAGCAGTACTTC. It is translated as CASSLGLYEQYF.